Presented here are 32 T cell receptor beta chains from one specimen sequenced in a study of PD-1 blockade in classical Hodgkin lymphoma. Sample time point: newly diagnosed, previously untreated cHL patient sample. The data were produced by immunoSEQ multiplex PCR, yet TCRdb's version contains in-frame clones alone and is incomplete. The sample includes 70,000 or so clones, over 90% of them seen just once. Material: peripheral blood mononuclear cells (PBMCs). All receptors come from a human donor with classical Hodgkin lymphoma.

This clone is a singleton in its sample. The V gene is TRBV18, the J gene TRBJ2-6; a possible D gene is TRBD2 (5 bases). V lost 2 bases and J lost 3, with 11 bases in between. This CDR3 spans 16 amino acids. Germline values: CDR1 KGHSH, CDR2 LQKENI. CDR3 nucleotide sequence: TGTGCCAGCTCACCAGGACTTAAGAATGGGGCCAACGTCCTGACTTTC. Protein: CASSPGLKNGANVLTF.

The chain links TRBV7-2 to TRBJ1-1; possible D gene TRBD1, 5 bases. Trimming pared 0 bases from V and 2 bases from J, leaving 7 bases between. CDR1 SGHTA and CDR2 FQGNSA come from the germline V gene. This CDR3 spans 14 amino acids. The CDR3 region has the DNA TGTGCCAGCAGCTTAGCAGGGGCTAACACTGAAGCTTTCTTT. It is translated as CASSLAGANTEAFF.

This chain links TRBV5-8 with TRBJ2-2; a weak D match, TRBD2 (6 bases). V gave up 0 bases and J gave up 5 bases, with 8 bases separating them. This CDR3 is 14 amino acids long. Per germline, CDR1 SGHTS and CDR2 YDEGEE. CDR3 nucleotides: TGTGCCAGCAGCTTGGGACTAGTAACCGGGGAGCTGTTTTTT. Translating gives CASSLGLVTGELFF.

Only one count was recorded for this clone. The J gene is TRBJ1-1, the V gene TRBV7-8; D remains unclear. The germline CDR1 and CDR2 sequences are SGHVS and FQNEAQ. There are 17 residues in the CDR3. V was pared by 5 bases and J by 0 bases, with 19 bases between. For the CDR3, the DNA is TGTGCCAGCAGCCTCAGAGAAAGGGCCTCCATGAACACTGAAGCTTTCTTT. This sequence encodes CASSLRERASMNTEAFF.

The chain recombines TRBV2 with TRBJ1-2, with 9 bases that match TRBD1. The V segment lost 4 bases and the J segment 4 bases; nucleotides outside the gene matches: 4. The CDR3 is 14 amino acids. Germline CDR1 is SNHLY and CDR2 is FYNNEI. The CDR3 spells CASSVTGGSYGYTF. In DNA, the CDR3 is TGTGCCAGCAGTGTAACAGGGGGCTCCTATGGCTACACCTTC.

This CDR3 is CASSASVSSYNEQFF. The CDR3 DNA follows: TGTGCCAGCAGCGCTAGCGTTAGCTCCTACAATGAGCAGTTCTTC. V gene TRBV9 combines with J gene TRBJ2-1; maybe TRBD2 (6 bases). Trimming took off 3 bases at V and 0 bases at J, with 10 bases between the two ends. Germline CDR1 reads SGDLS; CDR2 reads YYNGEE. This CDR3 has 15 residues. The complete variable domain, with remaining parts taken from reference TRBV9 and TRBJ2-1, reads DSGVTQTPKHLITATGQRVTLRCSPRSGDLSVYWYQQSLDQGLQFLIQYYNGEERAKGNILERFSAQQFPDLHSELNLSSLELGDSALYFCASSASVSSYNEQFFGPGTRLTVL.

The gene calls are TRBV28 and TRBJ1-2; D ambiguous. Germline loops: CDR1 MDHEN, CDR2 SYDVKM. V was cut by 6 bases and J by 2 bases, with 13 bases left in between. The CDR3 sequence is 14 residues long. The CDR3 region is CASRESQYNYGYTF. As DNA, the CDR3 is TGTGCCAGCAGGGAGAGTCAATACAACTATGGCTACACCTTC.

The CDR3 reads CASSPGTRGEQFF. CDR3 sequence (DNA): TGCGCCAGCAGTCCCGGGACGCGGGGGGAGCAGTTCTTC. The J gene is TRBJ2-1, the V gene TRBV10-1; 7 nucleotides line up with TRBD2. V shed 5 bases, J shed 10 bases, and the junction held 8 bases outside the gene matches. Germline CDR1 reads WNHNN; CDR2 reads SYGVQD (reference sequence). CDR3 length: 13 amino acids.

V is TRBV5-1 and J is TRBJ2-4; TRBD1 matches at 11 bases. The junction had 5 bases not matched to a gene; V was cut back by 3 bases and J by 9 bases. Germline-derived CDR1 and CDR2 are SGHRS and YFSETQ. This CDR3 has 14 residues. CDR3: CASSSGQGDVIQYF. Here the CDR3 DNA reads TGCGCCAGCAGCTCGGGACAGGGGGATGTCATTCAGTACTTC.

V usage is TRBV15 and J usage is TRBJ2-4; 7 positions match TRBD1. V gave up 2 bases and J gave up 8 bases; unmatched junction bases: 12. The CDR3 loop spans 16 amino acids. CDR1 and CDR2 from the germline V gene are LNHNV and YYDKDF (reference sequence). CDR3 DNA sequence: TGTGCCACCAGCAGAATCCTCATGACAGGGACAGACATTCAGTACTTC. Protein: CATSRILMTGTDIQYF.

V is TRBV10-3 and J is TRBJ1-3; maybe TRBD1 (5 bases). Germline V lookup: CDR1 ENHRY, CDR2 SYGVKD. The CDR3 consists of 13 residues. V gave up 7 bases and J gave up 2 bases, with 9 bases separating them. The CDR3 sequence: CAITGDAGNTIYF. The CDR3 bases are TGTGCCATCACTGGGGACGCTGGAAACACCATATATTTT.

The chain links TRBV4-3 to TRBJ1-1, with no clear D. The V end was cut by 5 bases, the J end by 1 base, with 8 bases between. This CDR3 has 13 residues. Germline V CDR1 and CDR2: LGHNA, YSLEER. DNA for the CDR3: TGCGCCAGCAGCAAACGACAGAACACTGAAGCTTTCTTT. Translation: CASSKRQNTEAFF.

This chain uses TRBV28 with TRBJ1-4; D gene uncertain. The V end was cut by 5 bases, the J end by 11 bases, with 12 bases between. This CDR3 comprises 12 residues. Per germline, CDR1 MDHEN and CDR2 SYDVKM. CDR3 protein: CASSPPNLKLFF. The CDR3 DNA reads TGTGCCAGCAGTCCTCCTAATTTGAAACTGTTTTTT.

This clone was seen only a few times. The CDR3 DNA sequence: TGTGCCAGCAGTTCACAGGGATCTGGAAACACCATATATTTT. It is translated as CASSSQGSGNTIYF. The genes are TRBV27 and TRBJ1-3, with a weak D call TRBD1 (6 bases). V lost 4 bases, J lost 1 base, and 8 bases lay in between. The CDR3 runs 14 residues. The germline V gene has CDR1 MNHEY and CDR2 SMNVEV (reference sequence).

The chain has TRBV6-1 and TRBJ1-1; D uncertain. Germline lookup yields CDR1 MNHNS and CDR2 SASEGT. V was clipped by 6 bases and J by 6 bases, with 14 bases between them. The CDR3 length is 13 residues. In DNA, the CDR3 is TGTGCCAGCAGGGCGATTCGTGGTTCTGAAGCTTTCTTT. Encoded protein: CASRAIRGSEAFF.

The rearrangement uses TRBV15 and TRBJ2-7, with D possibly TRBD2 on 6 matching bases. The germline V gene encodes CDR1 LNHNV and CDR2 YYDKDF (reference sequence). Trimming removed 0 bases at V and 9 bases at J, with 12 bases between. This CDR3 has 13 residues. CDR3 sequence reads: CATSRDGGLGQYF. The CDR3 DNA reads TGTGCCACCAGCAGAGATGGGGGGTTAGGGCAGTACTTC.

This clone has only one observation. V gene TRBV25-1 combines with J gene TRBJ2-7; no firm D call. Deletions cut 1 base from V and 4 bases from J, with 2 bases between. The germline gives CDR1 MGHDK, CDR2 SYGVNS. There are 11 residues in the CDR3. The CDR3 sequence: CASSEWYEQYF. CDR3 nucleotides: TGTGCCAGCAGTGAATGGTACGAGCAGTACTTC.

The V call is TRBV2, the J call TRBJ2-1; D remains unclear. The CDR3 covers 16 residues. Trimming left V 7 bases short and J 3 bases short, with 19 bases between. Germline V lookup: CDR1 SNHLY, CDR2 FYNNEI. As DNA, the CDR3 is TGTGCCAGCATCAACTTTCCCTTTCCCGTCTACAATGAGCAGTTCTTC. This codes for CASINFPFPVYNEQFF.

The J gene is TRBJ2-5, the V gene TRBV11-3; 8 positions agree with TRBD1. V shed 3 bases and J 5 bases; nucleotides not matched to a gene: 8. The CDR3 runs to 15 residues. CDR1 is SGHNT, CDR2 YENEEA, per germline. The CDR3 here is CASSFRTGLMETQYF. CDR3 in DNA: TGTGCCAGCAGCTTCAGGACAGGGTTAATGGAGACCCAGTACTTC. The whole variable domain, remainder taken from reference TRBV11-3 and TRBJ2-5, is EAGVVQSPRYKIIEKKQPVAFWCNPISGHNTLYWYLQNLGQGPELLIRYENEEAVDDSQLPKDRFSAERLKGVDSTLKIQPAELGDSAVYLCASSFRTGLMETQYFGPGTRLLVL.

This chain connects TRBV28 to TRBJ2-5; a weak D match, TRBD2 (6 bases). V dropped 7 bases and J dropped 1 base, with 13 bases sitting between them. Per the germline V gene, CDR1 is MDHEN and CDR2 is SYDVKM. The CDR3 is made up of 14 amino acids. In DNA form, the CDR3 reads TGTGCCAGCAAATCGAGGGGACTCCAAGAGACCCAGTACTTC. This codes for CASKSRGLQETQYF. Looking up the rest from reference TRBV28 and TRBJ2-5 gives the full variable domain: DVKVTQSSRYLVKRTGEKVFLECVQDMDHENMFWYRQDPGLGLRLIYFSYDVKMKEKGDIPEGYSVSREKKERFSLILESASTNQTSMYLCASKSRGLQETQYFGPGTRLLVL.

The chain uses TRBV5-1 and TRBJ1-5; no reliable D call. The CDR3 is 13 amino acids. Trimming left V 3 bases short and J 4 bases short, with 8 bases between. CDR1 and CDR2 from the germline V gene are SGHRS and YFSETQ. The CDR3 spells CASSSERNQPQHF. The CDR3 DNA sequence: TGCGCCAGCAGCTCCGAACGAAATCAGCCCCAGCATTTT. The complete variable domain, with remaining parts taken from reference TRBV5-1 and TRBJ1-5, reads KAGVTQTPRYLIKTRGQQVTLSCSPISGHRSVSWYQQTPGQGLQFLFEYFSETQRNKGNFPGRFSGRQFSNSRSEMNVSTLELGDSALYLCASSSERNQPQHFGDGTRLSIL.

This chain links TRBV2 with TRBJ2-2, with 8 bases that match TRBD1. This CDR3 is 14 amino acids long. J was trimmed by 4 bases and V by 6 bases; bases with no gene match: 4. Germline V lookup: CDR1 SNHLY, CDR2 FYNNEI. The CDR3 bases are TGTGCCAGCAGGGACAGGGATAGCACCGGGGAGCTGTTTTTT. Amino acids: CASRDRDSTGELFF.

This rearrangement joins TRBV5-1 to TRBJ1-5; TRBD1 is a possible D gene (6 bases). Trimming removed 0 bases at V and 5 bases at J, with 15 bases between. CDR3 length: 16 amino acids. CDR1 and CDR2 from the germline V gene are SGHRS and YFSETQ. DNA of the CDR3: TGCGCCAGCAGCTTGGAACCAGGGGTAGCCCATCAGCCCCAGCATTTT. As protein: CASSLEPGVAHQPQHF.

The chain links TRBV30 to TRBJ1-1; TRBD1 matches 8 bases. Germline V CDR1 and CDR2: GTSNPN, SVGIG (reference sequence). J lost 5 bases, V lost 0 bases, and 8 bases had no gene match. This CDR3 spans 15 amino acids. The CDR3 nucleotides read TGTGCCTGGAGTGTACTCAGGGGGCGATGGACTGAAGCTTTCTTT. It yields the protein CAWSVLRGRWTEAFF.

The V and J genes are TRBV2 and TRBJ1-5, with unresolved D. V was trimmed by 0 bases and J by 11 bases, leaving 14 bases between them. The CDR3 loop spans 14 amino acids. Germline lookup yields CDR1 SNHLY and CDR2 FYNNEI. The CDR3 DNA reads as TGTGCCAGCAGTGAAGCTCCCGTTTTCTTAGCCCAGCATTTT. Translating gives CASSEAPVFLAQHF.

The rearrangement links TRBV5-1 to TRBJ1-4; D is possibly TRBD1 (6 bases). Germline-derived CDR1 and CDR2 are SGHRS and YFSETQ. Trimming pared 0 bases from V and 8 bases from J, leaving 14 bases between. This CDR3 is 15 amino acids long. The CDR3 region has the DNA TGCGCCAGCAGCTTGGCCCCCAGGACAGACGAAAAACTGTTTTTT. Translating it yields CASSLAPRTDEKLFF.

Notes on this clone: The germline gene is not matched at one end of the junction; a read error may be the cause. This chain joins TRBV27 and TRBJ2-2, with 7 bases lining up with TRBD1. The CDR3 consists of 18 residues. Germline assignment: CDR1 MNHEY and CDR2 SMNVEV (reference sequence). The CDR3 DNA is TGTGCCAGCAGTTCCTCTAGGACAGGAAAGCGCGAACACCGGGGAGCTGTTTTT. Translating it yields CASSSSRTGKREHRGAVF.

The chain recombines TRBV6-1 with TRBJ2-7; D is unclear. The CDR3 extends over 12 amino acids. CDR1 and CDR2 (germline): MNHNS, SASEGT. V lost 3 bases, J lost 4 bases, and 7 bases lay in between. The CDR3 DNA reads TGTGCCAGCAGTGACACCAGATACGAGCAGTACTTC. It translates to CASSDTRYEQYF.

V and J are TRBV30 and TRBJ2-5; D gene unclear. The CDR3 loop spans 12 amino acids. CDR1 is GTSNPN and CDR2 is SVGIG in the germline V gene (reference sequence). Trimming took off 0 bases at V and 5 bases at J, with 7 bases between the two ends. DNA for the CDR3: TGTGCCTGGAGTGTACGTTGGGAGACCCAGTACTTC. Its translation: CAWSVRWETQYF.

This chain uses TRBV9 with TRBJ2-7; 10 bases align to TRBD2. Germline V gene data show CDR1 as SGDLS and CDR2 as YYNGEE. The CDR3 runs 16 residues. V lost 4 bases, J lost 6 bases, and 13 bases stayed unmatched. In DNA, the CDR3 is TGTGCCAGCAGCCTTACGCCGAGCGGGGGGGCAGTCGAGCAGTACTTC. Protein: CASSLTPSGGAVEQYF.

The chain is built from TRBV6-5 and TRBJ1-1; no firm D call. V lost 2 bases to trimming and J lost 4 bases, with 8 bases between them. Germline values: CDR1 MNHEY, CDR2 SVGAGI. The CDR3 totals 13 residues. The CDR3 protein is CASSYSPSTEAFF. The CDR3 DNA reads as TGTGCCAGCAGTTACAGTCCCAGCACTGAAGCTTTCTTT.

This chain joins TRBV9 and TRBJ2-3; D perhaps matches TRBD2 (5 bases). Germline CDR1 is SGDLS and CDR2 is YYNGEE. Trimming pared 0 bases from V and 2 bases from J, leaving 10 bases between. The CDR3 extends over 15 amino acids. The CDR3 reads CASSVAERPTDTQYF. The DNA of the CDR3 is TGTGCCAGCAGCGTAGCGGAGCGGCCCACAGATACGCAGTATTTT.